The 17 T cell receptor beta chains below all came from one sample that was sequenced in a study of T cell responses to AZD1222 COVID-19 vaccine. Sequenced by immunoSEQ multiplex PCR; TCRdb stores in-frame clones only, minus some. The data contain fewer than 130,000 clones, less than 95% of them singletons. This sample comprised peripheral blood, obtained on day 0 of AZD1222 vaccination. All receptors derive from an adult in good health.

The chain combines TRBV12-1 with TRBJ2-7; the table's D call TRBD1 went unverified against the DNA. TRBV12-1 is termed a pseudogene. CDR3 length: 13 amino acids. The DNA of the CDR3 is TGTGCCAGCAGAGGTAAGCAGGACTACGAGCAGTACTTC. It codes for CASRGKQDYEQYF.

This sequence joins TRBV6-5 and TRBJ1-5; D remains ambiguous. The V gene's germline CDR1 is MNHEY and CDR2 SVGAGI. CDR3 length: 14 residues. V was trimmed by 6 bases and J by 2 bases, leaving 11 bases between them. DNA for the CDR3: TGTGCCAGCAGCATGGCAGGACGCAATCAGCCCCAGCATTTT. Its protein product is CASSMAGRNQPQHF.

The CDR3 coding sequence is TGTGCCAGCAGTCGCGACGGACGCTTGAACACTGAAGCTTTCTTT. This codes for CASSRDGRLNTEAFF. The chain joins TRBV6-5 to TRBJ1-1; D not resolved. V lost 5 bases and J 0 bases, leaving 13 bases between the germline ends. The CDR3 has 15 residues. Germline V gives CDR1 MNHEY, CDR2 SVGAGI.

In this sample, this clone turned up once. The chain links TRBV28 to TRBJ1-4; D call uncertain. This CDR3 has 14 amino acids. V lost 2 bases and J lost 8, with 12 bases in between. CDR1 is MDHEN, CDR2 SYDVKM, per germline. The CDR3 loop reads CASSLHSGKEKLFF. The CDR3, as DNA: TGTGCCAGCAGTTTACACAGCGGTAAGGAAAAACTGTTTTTT.

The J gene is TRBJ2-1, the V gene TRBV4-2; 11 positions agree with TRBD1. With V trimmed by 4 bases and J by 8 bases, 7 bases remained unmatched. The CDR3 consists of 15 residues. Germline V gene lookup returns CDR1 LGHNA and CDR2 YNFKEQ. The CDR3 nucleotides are TGTGCCAGCAGCCCGGGACAGGGGGGGGTCGATGAGCAGTTCTTC. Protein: CASSPGQGGVDEQFF.

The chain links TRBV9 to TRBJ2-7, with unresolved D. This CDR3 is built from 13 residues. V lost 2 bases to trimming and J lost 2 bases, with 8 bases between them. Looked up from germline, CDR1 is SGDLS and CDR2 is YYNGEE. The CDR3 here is CASSVDNPYEQYF. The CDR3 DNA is TGTGCCAGCAGCGTTGATAATCCCTACGAGCAGTACTTC. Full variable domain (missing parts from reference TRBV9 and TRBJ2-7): DSGVTQTPKHLITATGQRVTLRCSPRSGDLSVYWYQQSLDQGLQFLIQYYNGEERAKGNILERFSAQQFPDLHSELNLSSLELGDSALYFCASSVDNPYEQYFGPGTRLTVT.

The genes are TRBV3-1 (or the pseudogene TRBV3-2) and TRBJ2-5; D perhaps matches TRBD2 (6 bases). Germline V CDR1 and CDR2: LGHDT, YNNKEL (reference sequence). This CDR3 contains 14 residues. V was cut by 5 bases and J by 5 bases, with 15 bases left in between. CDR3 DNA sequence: TGTGCCAGCAGCTCTCGCGGGGCCCGGGAGACCCAGTACTTC. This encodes CASSSRGARETQYF.

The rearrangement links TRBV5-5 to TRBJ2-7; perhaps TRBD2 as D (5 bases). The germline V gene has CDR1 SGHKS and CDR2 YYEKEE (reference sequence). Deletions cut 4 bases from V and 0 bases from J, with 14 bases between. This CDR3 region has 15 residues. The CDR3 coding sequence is TGTGCCAGCAGCCGTCCCGAGCGGAACTCCTACGAGCAGTACTTC. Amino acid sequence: CASSRPERNSYEQYF.

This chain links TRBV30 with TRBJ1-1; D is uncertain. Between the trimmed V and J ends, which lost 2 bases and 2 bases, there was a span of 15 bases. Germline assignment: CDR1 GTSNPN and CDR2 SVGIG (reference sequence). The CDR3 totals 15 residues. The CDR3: CAWSTRKGSNTEAFF. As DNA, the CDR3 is TGTGCCTGGAGTACCCGCAAAGGGTCAAACACTGAAGCTTTCTTT. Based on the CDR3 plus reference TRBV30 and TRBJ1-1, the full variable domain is SQTIHQWPATLVQPVGSPLSLECTVEGTSNPNLYWYRQAAGRGLQLLFYSVGIGQISSEVPQNLSASRPQDRQFILSSKKLLLSDSGFYLCAWSTRKGSNTEAFFGQGTRLTVV.

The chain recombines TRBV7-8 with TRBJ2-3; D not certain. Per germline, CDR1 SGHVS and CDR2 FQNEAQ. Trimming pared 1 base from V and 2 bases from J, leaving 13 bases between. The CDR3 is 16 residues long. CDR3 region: CASSLDPGSLTDTQYF. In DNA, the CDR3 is TGTGCCAGCAGCTTAGATCCGGGCTCCCTCACAGATACGCAGTATTTT.

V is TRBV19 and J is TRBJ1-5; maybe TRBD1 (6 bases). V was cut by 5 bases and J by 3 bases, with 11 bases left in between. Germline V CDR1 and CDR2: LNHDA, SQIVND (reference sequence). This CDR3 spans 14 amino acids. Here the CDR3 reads CASSLTGPNQPQHF. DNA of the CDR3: TGTGCCAGTAGTCTAACAGGGCCCAATCAGCCCCAGCATTTT.

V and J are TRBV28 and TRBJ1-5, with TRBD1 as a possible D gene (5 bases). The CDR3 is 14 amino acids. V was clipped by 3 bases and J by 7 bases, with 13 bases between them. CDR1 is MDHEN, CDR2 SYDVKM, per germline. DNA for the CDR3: TGTGCCAGCAGTTTCCCCGACTGGGGCCAGCCCCAGCATTTT. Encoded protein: CASSFPDWGQPQHF. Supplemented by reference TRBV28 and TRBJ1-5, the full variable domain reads DVKVTQSSRYLVKRTGEKVFLECVQDMDHENMFWYRQDPGLGLRLIYFSYDVKMKEKGDIPEGYSVSREKKERFSLILESASTNQTSMYLCASSFPDWGQPQHFGDGTRLSIL.

CDR3 in amino acids: CASSEWYWENYGYTF. The CDR3 coding sequence is TGTGCCAGCAGTGAATGGTACTGGGAGAACTATGGCTACACCTTC. The rearrangement links TRBV6-1 to TRBJ1-2; D gene ambiguous. Germline lookup yields CDR1 MNHNS and CDR2 SASEGT. CDR3 size: 15 residues. V lost 2 bases to trimming and J lost 2 bases, with 12 bases between them.

CDR3 in DNA: TGTGCCAGCACCCTGGGGCAGGACTACACCGGGGAGCTGTTTTTT. Protein product: CASTLGQDYTGELFF. The chain has TRBV7-6 and TRBJ2-2, with D perhaps TRBD1 or TRBD2 (5 bases each). Trimming shortened V by 7 bases and J by 3 bases, and 15 bases separated the two germline ends. Germline V gene sequence: CDR1 SGHVS, CDR2 FNYEAQ. This CDR3 contains 15 residues.

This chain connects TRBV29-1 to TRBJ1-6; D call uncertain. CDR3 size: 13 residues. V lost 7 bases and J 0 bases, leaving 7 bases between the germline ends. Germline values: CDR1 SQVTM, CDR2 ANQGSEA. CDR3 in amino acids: CSGRSSYNSPLHF. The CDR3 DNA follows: TGCAGCGGTAGAAGCTCCTATAATTCACCCCTCCACTTT. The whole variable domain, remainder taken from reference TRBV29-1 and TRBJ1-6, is SAVISQKPSRDICQRGTSLTIQCQVDSQVTMMFWYRQQPGQSLTLIATANQGSEATYESGFVIDKFPISRPNLTFSTLTVSNMSPEDSSIYLCSGRSSYNSPLHFGNGTRLTVT.

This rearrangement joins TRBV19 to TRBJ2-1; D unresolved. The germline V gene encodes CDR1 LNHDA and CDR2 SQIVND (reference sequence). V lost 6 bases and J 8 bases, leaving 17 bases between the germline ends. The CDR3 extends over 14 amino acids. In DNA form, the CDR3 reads TGTGCCAGTAGCAGACAAACCTCTAGGGATGAGCAGTTCTTC. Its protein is CASSRQTSRDEQFF.

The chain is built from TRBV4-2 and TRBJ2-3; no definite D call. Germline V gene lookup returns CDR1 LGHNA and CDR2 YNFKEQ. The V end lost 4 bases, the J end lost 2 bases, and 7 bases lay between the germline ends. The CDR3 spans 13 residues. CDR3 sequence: CASSPASTDTQYF. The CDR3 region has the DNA TGTGCCAGCAGCCCAGCTTCCACAGATACGCAGTATTTT.